This TCR beta chain was sequenced in a study of blood T cell repertoires in COVID-19. On the study more broadly: Both acute and convalescent COVID-19 samples were obtained from the United States, Italy and Spain. T cells, B-cell-depleted T cells, or PBMCs supplied cDNA or gDNA.

The sample holds one count of this clone. Authors' analysis steps: Estimates of nucleated cell counts were drawn from the amplification of reference gene primers. TCRdb's copy holds only in-frame clones and misses some; the assay was immunoSEQ multiplex PCR. For V, J and clone size, that table is used; D and trimming come from the DNA. The table records fewer than 100,000 clones, around 86% of them present only once. V lost 5 bases to trimming and J lost 5 bases; unmatched junction nucleotides: 9. CDR3 length: 16 amino acids. Looked up from germline, CDR1 is SGHRS and CDR2 is YFSETQ. Sequenced material: peripheral blood. The rearrangement links TRBV5-1 to TRBJ1-4; 10 positions agree with TRBD1. This clonotype was sampled from a woman aged 80 or older with acute or convalescent COVID-19. In DNA form, the CDR3 reads TGCGCCAGCAGTGGTACGCCGGGACAGGGGAATGAAAAACTGTTTTTT. This codes for CASSGTPGQGNEKLFF.